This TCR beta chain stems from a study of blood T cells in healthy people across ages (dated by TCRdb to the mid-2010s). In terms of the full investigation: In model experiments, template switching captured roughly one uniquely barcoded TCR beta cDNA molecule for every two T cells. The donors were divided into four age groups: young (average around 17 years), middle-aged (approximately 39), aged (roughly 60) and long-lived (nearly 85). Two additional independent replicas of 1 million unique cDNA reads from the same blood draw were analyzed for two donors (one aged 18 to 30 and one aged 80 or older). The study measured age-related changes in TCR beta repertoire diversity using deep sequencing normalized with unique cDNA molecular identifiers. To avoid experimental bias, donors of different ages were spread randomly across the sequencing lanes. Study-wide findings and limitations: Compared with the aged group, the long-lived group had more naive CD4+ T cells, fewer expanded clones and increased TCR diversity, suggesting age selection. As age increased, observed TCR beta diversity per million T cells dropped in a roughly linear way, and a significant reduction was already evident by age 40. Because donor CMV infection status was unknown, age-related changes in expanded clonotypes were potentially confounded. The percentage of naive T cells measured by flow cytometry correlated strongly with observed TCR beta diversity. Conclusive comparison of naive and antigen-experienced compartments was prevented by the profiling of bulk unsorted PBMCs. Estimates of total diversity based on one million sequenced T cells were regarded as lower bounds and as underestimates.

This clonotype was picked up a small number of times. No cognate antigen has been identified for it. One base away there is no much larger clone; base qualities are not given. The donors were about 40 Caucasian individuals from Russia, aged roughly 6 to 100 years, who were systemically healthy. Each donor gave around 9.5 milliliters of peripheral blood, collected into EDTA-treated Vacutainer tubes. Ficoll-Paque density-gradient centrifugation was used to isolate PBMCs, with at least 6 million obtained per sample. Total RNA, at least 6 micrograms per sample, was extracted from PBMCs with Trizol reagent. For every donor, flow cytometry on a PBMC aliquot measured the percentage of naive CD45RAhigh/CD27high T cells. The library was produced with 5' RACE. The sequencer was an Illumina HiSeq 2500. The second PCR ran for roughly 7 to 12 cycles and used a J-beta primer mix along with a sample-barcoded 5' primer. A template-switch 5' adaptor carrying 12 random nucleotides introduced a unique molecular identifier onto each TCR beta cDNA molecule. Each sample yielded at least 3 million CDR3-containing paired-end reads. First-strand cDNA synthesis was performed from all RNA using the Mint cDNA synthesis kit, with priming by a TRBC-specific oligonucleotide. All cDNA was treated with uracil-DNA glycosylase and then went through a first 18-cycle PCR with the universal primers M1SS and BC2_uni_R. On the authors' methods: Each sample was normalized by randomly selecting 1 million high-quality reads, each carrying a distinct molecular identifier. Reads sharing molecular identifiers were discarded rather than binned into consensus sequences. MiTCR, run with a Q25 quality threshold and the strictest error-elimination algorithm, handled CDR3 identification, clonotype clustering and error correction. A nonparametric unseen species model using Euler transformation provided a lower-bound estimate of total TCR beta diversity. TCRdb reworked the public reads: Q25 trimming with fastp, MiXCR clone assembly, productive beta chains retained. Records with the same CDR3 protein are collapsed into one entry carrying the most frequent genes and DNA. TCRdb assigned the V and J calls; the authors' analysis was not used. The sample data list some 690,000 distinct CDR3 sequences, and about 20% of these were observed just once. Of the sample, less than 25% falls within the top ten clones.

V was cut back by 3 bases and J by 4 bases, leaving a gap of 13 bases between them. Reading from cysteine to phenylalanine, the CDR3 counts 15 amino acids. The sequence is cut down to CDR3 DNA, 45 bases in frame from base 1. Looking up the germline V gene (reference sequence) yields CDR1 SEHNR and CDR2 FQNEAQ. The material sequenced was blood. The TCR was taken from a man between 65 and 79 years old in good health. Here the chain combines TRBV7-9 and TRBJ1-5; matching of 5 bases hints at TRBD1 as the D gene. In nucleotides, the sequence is TGTGCCAGCAGCTTGGGGACCCCACCAAATCAGCCCCAGCATTTT. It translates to CASSLGTPPNQPQHF.